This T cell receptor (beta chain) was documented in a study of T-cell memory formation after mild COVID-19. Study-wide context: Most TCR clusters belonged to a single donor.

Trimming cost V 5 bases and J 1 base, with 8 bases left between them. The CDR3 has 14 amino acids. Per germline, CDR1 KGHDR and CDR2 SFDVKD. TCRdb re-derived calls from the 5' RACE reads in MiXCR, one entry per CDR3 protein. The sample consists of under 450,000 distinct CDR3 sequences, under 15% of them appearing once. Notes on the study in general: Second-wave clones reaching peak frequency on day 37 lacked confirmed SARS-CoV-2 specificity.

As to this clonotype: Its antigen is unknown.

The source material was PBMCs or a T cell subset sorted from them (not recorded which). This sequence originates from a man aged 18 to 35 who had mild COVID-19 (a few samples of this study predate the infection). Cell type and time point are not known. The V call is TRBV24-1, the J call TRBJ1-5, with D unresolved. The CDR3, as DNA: TGTGCCACCAGTGCGGTGCAGAGCAATCAGCCCCAGCATTTT. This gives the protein CATSAVQSNQPQHF.